The entry that follows covers one T cell receptor (beta chain) sequence. The entry originates in a study of blood T cell repertoires in COVID-19. Looking at the study overall: Sites across the United States, Italy and Spain contributed samples from acute and convalescent COVID-19. Sources were T cells, B-cell-depleted T cells, or PBMCs; the material itself was cDNA or gDNA.

Per the authors' pipeline: Reference gene primer amplification in the assay estimated nucleated cell counts. Profiling relied on immunoSEQ multiplex PCR, and the TCRdb table lists in-frame clones only, not all of them. The V and J calls and clone size were taken over from that table, and D and trimming were inferred from the DNA. The data show about 230,000 clones, roughly 80% seen once. Sequencing was done on a sample of peripheral blood. This clonotype originated in a man in his forties or fifties with active or convalescent COVID-19.

The CDR3 reads CASSNGPPDGRDTQYF. The CDR3 DNA is TGTGCCAGCAGCAATGGGCCCCCCGACGGTAGAGATACGCAGTATTTT. The chain joins TRBV21-1 to TRBJ2-3; the DNA was not compared with TRBD1, the D call given in the table. TRBV21-1 is a pseudogene segment. The CDR3 has 16 residues.